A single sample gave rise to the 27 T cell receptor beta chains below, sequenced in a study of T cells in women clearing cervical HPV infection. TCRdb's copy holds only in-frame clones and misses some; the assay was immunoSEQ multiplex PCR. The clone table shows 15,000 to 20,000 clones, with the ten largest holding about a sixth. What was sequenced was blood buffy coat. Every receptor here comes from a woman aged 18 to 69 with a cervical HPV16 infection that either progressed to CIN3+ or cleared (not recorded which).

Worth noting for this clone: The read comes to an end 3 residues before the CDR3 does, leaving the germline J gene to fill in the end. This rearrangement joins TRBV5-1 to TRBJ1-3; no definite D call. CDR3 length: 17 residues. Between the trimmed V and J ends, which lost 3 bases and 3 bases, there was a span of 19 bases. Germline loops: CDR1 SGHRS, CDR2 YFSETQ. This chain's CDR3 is CASSSNPGQLVGNTIYF. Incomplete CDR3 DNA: TGCGCCAGCAGCTCCAACCCCGGCCAGCTAGTTGGAAACACC.

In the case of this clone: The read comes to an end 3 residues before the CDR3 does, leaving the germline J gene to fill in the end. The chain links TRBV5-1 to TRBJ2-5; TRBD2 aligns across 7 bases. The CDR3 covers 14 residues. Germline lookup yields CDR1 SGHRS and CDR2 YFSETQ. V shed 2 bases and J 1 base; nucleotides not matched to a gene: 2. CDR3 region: CASSLSGAQETQYF. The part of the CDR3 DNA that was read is TGCGCCAGCAGCTTAAGCGGGGCCCAAGAGACC.

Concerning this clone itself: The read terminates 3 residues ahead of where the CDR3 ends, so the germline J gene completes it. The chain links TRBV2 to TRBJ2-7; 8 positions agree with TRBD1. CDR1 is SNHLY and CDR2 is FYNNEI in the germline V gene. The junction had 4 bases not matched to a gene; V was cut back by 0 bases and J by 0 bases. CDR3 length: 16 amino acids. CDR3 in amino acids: CASSEAGTGSSYEQYF. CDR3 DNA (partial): TGTGCCAGCAGTGAAGCCGGGACAGGTTCCTCCTACGAG.

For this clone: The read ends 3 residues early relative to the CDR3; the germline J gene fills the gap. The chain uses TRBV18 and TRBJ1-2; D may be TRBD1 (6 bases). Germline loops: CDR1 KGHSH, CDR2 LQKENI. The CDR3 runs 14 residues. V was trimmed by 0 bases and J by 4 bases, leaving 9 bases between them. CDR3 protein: CASSPPGAGYGYTF. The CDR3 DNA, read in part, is TGTGCCAGCTCACCACCGGGGGCAGGCTATGGC. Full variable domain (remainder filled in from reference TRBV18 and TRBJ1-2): NAGVMQNPRHLVRRRGQEARLRCSPMKGHSHVYWYRQLPEEGLKFMVYLQKENIIDESGMPKERFSAEFPKEGPSILRIQQVVRGDSAAYFCASSPPGAGYGYTFGSGTRLTVV.

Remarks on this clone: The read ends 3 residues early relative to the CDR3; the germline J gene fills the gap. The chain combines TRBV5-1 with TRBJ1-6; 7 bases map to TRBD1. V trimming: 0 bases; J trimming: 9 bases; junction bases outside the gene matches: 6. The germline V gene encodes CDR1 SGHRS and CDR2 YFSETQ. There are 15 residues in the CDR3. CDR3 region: CASSLAAGGGSPLHF. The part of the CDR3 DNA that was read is TGCGCCAGCAGCTTGGCGGCAGGGGGAGGTTCACCC.

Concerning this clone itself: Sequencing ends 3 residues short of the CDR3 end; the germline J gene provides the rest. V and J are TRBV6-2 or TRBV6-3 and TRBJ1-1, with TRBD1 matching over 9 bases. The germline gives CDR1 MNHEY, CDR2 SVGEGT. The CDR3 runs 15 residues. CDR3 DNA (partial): TGTGCCAGCAGAAAAGTCCCCGGGACAGGGTTAGGA. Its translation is CASRKVPGTGLG. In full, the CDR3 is CASRKVPGTGLGAFF.

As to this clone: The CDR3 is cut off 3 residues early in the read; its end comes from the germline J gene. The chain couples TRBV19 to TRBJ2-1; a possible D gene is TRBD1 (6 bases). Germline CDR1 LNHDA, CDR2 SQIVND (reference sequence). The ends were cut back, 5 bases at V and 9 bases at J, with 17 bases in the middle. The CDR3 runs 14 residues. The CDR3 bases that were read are TGTGCCAGTAGTTATCCCGGACAGACTTTTGAG. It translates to CASSYPGQTFE. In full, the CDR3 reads CASSYPGQTFEQFF.

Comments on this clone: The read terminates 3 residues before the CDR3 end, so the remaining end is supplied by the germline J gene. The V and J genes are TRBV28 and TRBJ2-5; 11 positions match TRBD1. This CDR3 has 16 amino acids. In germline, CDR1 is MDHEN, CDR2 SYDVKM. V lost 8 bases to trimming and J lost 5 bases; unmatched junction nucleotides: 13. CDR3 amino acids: CASFSIGTGGRETQYF. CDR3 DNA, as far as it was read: TGTGCCAGCTTTAGTATCGGGACAGGGGGGAGGGAGACC.

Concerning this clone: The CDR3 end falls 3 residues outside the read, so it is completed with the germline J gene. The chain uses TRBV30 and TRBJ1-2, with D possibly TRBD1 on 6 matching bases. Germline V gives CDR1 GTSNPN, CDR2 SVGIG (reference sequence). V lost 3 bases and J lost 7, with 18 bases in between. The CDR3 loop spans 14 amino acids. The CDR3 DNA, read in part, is TGTGCCTGGAGCACACTCCGCCAGGGGTTTGGC. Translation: CAWSTLRQGFG. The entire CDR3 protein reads CAWSTLRQGFGYTF.

The CDR3 DNA, read in part, is TGTGCCTGGAGTGCGCGACAGGTTGAA. It translates to CAWSARQVE. The complete CDR3 protein is CAWSARQVEAFF. The chain recombines TRBV30 with TRBJ1-1; possible D gene TRBD1, 6 bases. The read ends 3 residues early relative to the CDR3; the germline J gene fills the gap. This CDR3 contains 12 residues. V shed 1 base and J shed 7 bases, with 10 bases lying between them. The germline V gene encodes CDR1 GTSNPN and CDR2 SVGIG (reference sequence).

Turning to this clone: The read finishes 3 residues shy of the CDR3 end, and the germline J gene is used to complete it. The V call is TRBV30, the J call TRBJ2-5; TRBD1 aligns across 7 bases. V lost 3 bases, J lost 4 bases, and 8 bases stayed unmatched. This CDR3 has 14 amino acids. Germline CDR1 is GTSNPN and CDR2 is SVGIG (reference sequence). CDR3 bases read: TGTGCCTGGAGCGGCGACAGGGTGGTAGAGACC. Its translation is CAWSGDRVVET. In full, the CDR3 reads CAWSGDRVVETQYF.

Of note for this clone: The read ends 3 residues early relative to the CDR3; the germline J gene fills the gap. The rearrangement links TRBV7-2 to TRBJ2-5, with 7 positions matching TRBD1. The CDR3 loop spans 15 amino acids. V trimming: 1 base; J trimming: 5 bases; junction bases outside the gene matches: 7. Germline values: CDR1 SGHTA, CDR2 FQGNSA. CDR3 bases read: TGTGCCAGCAGCTTAGGAGGACAGGTCGCGGAGACC. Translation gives CASSLGGQVAET. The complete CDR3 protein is CASSLGGQVAETQYF.

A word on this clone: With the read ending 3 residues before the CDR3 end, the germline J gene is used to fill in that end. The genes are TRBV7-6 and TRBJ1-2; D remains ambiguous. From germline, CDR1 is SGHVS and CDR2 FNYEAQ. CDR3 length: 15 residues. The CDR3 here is CASSPLVLATDIYTF. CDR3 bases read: TGTGCCAGCAGCCCCCTGGTCCTAGCCACAGATATC.

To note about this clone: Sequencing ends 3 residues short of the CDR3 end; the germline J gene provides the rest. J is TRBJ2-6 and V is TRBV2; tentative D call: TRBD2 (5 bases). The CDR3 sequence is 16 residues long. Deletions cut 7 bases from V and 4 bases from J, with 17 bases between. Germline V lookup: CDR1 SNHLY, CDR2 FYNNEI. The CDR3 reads CASTKGSAAGANVLTF. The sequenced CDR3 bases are TGTGCCAGCACCAAAGGGTCAGCGGCCGGGGCCAACGTC.

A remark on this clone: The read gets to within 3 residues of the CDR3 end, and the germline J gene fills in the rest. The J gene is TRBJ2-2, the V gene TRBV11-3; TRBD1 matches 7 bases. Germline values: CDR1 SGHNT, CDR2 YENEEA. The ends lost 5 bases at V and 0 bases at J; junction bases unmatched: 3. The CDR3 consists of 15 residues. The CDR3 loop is CASSQGVTNTGELFF. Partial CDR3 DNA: TGTGCCAGCAGCCAGGGGGTAACGAACACCGGGGAG. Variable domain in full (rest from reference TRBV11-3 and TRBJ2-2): EAGVVQSPRYKIIEKKQPVAFWCNPISGHNTLYWYLQNLGQGPELLIRYENEEAVDDSQLPKDRFSAERLKGVDSTLKIQPAELGDSAVYLCASSQGVTNTGELFFGEGSRLTVL.

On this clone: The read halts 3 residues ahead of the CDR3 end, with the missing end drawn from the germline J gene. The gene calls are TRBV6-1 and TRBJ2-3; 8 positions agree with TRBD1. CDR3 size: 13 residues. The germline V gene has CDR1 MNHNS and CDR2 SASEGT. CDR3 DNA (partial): TGTGCCAGCAGTGCGGACAGGGTGCAGCCG. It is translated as CASSADRVQP. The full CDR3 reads CASSADRVQPQYF.

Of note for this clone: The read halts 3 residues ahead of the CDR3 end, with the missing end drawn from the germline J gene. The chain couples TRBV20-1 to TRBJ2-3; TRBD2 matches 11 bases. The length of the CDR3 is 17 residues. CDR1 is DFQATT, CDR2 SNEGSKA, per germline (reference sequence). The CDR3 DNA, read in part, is TGCAGTTCCGAAGGGAATGGGGGACTAGCGGTCCAAGAGACG. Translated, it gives CSSEGNGGLAVQET. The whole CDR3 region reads CSSEGNGGLAVQETQYF.

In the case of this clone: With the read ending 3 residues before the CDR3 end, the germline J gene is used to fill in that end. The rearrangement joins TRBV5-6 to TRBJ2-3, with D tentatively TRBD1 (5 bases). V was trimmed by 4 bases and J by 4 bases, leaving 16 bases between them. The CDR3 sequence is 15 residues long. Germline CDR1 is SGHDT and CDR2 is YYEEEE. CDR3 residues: CASSPWTSWADTQYF. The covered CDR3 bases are TGTGCCAGCAGCCCTTGGACATCCTGGGCAGATACG.

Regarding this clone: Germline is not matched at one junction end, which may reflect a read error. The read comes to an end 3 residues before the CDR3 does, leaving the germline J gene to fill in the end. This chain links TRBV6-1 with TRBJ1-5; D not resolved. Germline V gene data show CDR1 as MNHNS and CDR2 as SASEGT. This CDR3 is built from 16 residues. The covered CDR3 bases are TGTGCCAGCAGAGAAGTTAGCGGCACGGGCAATCAGCCC. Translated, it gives CASREVSGTGNQP. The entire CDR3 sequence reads CASREVSGTGNQPQHF.

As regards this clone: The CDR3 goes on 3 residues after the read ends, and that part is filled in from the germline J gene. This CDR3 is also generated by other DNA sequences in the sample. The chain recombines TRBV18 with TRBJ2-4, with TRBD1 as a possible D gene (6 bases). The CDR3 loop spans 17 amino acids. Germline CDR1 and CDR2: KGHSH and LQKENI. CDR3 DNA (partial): TGTGCCAGCTCCCCATCAATCCGGGACACCACAGGGTATGGT. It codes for CASSPSIRDTTGYG. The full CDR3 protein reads CASSPSIRDTTGYGQYF.

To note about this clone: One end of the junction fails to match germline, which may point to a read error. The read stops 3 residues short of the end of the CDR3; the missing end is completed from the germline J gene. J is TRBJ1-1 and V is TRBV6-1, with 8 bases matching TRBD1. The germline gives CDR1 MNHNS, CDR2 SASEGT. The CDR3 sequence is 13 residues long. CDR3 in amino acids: CASSVDRDTDAFF. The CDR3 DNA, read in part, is TGTGCCAGCAGTGTGGACAGGGACACTGAC.

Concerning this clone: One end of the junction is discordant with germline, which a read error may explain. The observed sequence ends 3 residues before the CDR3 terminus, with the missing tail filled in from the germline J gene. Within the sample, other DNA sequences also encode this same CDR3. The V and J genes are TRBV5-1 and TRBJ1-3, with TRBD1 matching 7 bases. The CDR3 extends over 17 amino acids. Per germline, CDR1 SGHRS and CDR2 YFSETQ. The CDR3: CASSTTGTASSGNTIYF. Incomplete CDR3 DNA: TGCGCCAGCAGCACAACCGGGACAGCAAGCTCTGGAAACACG.

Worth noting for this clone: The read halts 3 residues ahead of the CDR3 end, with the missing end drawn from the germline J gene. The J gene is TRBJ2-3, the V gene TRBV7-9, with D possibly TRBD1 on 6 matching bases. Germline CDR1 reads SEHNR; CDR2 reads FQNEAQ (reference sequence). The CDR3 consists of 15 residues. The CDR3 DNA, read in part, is TGTGCCAGCAGCTTAGGGCTTAGGGGACAAGAGACG. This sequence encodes CASSLGLRGQET. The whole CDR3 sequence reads CASSLGLRGQETQYF.

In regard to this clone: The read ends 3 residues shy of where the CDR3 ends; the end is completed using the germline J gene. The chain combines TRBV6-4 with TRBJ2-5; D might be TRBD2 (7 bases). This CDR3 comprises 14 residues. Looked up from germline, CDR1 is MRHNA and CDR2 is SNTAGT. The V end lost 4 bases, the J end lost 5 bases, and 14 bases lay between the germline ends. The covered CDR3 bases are TGTGCCAGCAGTGCTCCGGGGGGCCTGGAGACC. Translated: CASSAPGGLET. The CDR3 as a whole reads CASSAPGGLETQYF.

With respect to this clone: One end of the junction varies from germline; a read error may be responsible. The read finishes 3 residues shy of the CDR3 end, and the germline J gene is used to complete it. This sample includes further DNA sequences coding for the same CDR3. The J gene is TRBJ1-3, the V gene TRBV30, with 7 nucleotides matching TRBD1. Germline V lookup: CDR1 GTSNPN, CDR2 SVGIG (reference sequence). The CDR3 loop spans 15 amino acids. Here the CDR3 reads CAWSRDSGSGNTIYF. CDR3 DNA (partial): TGTGCCTGGAGCAGGGACAGCGGCTCTGGAAACACT.

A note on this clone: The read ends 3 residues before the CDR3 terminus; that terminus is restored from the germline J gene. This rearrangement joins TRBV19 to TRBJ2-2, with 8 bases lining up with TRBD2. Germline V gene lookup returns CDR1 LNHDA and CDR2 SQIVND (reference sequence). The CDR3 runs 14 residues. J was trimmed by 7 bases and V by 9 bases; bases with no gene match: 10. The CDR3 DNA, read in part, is TGTGCCAGCAGGAGCGGGGGCAGTATCGGGGAG. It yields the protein CASRSGGSIGE. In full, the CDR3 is CASRSGGSIGELFF.

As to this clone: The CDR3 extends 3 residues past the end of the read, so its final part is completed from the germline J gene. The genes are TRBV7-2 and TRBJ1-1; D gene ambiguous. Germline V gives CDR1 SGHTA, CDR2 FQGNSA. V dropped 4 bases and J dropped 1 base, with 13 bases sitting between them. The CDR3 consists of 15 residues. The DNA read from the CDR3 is TGTGCCAGCAGCTCAGGCCATGGTGGGAACACTGAA. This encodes CASSSGHGGNTE. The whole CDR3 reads CASSSGHGGNTEAFF.